The T cell receptor (beta chain) described here comes from a study of CD8 T cells in ankylosing spondylitis. Study findings and constraints: There were earlier reports of some motif variants in reactive arthritis synovial fluid and blood.

This clonotype was seen more than once but under ten times. What it recognizes is unknown. Germline loops: CDR1 SGHRS, CDR2 YFSETQ. This CDR3 comprises 17 residues. V lost 2 bases and J lost 0, with 16 bases in between. TCRdb processed the 5' RACE reads anew with MiXCR; each CDR3 protein has one entry. This table holds more than 150,000 distinct CDR3 sequences, 9.5% to 15% found once. This TCR was sampled from a male donor with ankylosing spondylitis or in good health (not recorded which). The rearrangement joins TRBV5-1 to TRBJ2-3; no definite D call. Material for sequencing was blood, either unsorted or a sorted T cell fraction (not recorded which). The CDR3 sequence is CASSFLAVESSTDTQYF. CDR3 DNA: TGCGCCAGCAGCTTTTTGGCAGTAGAATCTAGCACAGATACGCAGTATTTT.